This TCR beta chain was identified in a study of Ad26.COV2.S vaccination and SARS-CoV-2 variants. Study-level findings and limits: The TCR-based breadth and depth measures might underestimate overall T cell responses. The placebo group had lower spike-specific TCR breadth than the vaccine recipients did. Whether participants received vaccine or placebo, their non-spike TCR breadth was similar.

CDR1 is SGHTA, CDR2 FQGTGA, per germline. CDR3 length: 12 residues. Trimming pared 2 bases from V and 6 bases from J, leaving 4 bases between. Here immunoSEQ multiplex PCR was the method, and the copy in TCRdb shows in-frame clones only, minus some. The sample holds roughly 380,000 clones, around 92% seen once. Comments on this clone: What it binds is unknown.

The chain joins TRBV7-3 to TRBJ2-2, with D unclear. This TCR was recovered from a human donor who had recovered from COVID-19. Sample: peripheral blood, taken after recovery from COVID-19. CDR3 residues: CASSLRSGELFF. As DNA, the CDR3 is TGTGCCAGCAGCTTACGGTCCGGGGAGCTGTTTTTT.